The T cell receptor beta chain under discussion was sequenced for a study of CD8 T cells in Susac syndrome. Negative isolation yielded CD4+ and CD8+ T cells, and FACS enriched TEMRA cells. Random hexamers were used to reverse transcribe about 0.5 to 1 ug of RNA. TCRdb itself ran the immunoSEQ multiplex PCR reads through MiXCR, one entry per CDR3 protein. The data show 110,000 or so distinct CDR3 sequences, around 97% seen once. V trimming: 5 bases; J trimming: 4 bases; junction bases outside the gene matches: 5. This CDR3 is 14 amino acids long. Germline V gene lookup returns CDR1 GTSNPN and CDR2 SVGIG (reference sequence).

The TCR originated in a human donor in good health. Sequenced: CD4+ T cells from PBMCs. V usage is TRBV30 and J usage is TRBJ1-6; TRBD1 matches at 7 bases. CDR3 DNA sequence: TGTGCCTGGGGGGGACAGCTATATAATTCACCCCTCCACTTT. Encoded protein: CAWGGQLYNSPLHF.